The 25 T cell receptor beta chains listed next were all sequenced from one sample in a study of siplizumab effects on memory and regulatory T cells. Data came from immunoSEQ multiplex PCR; TCRdb stores just in-frame clones and leaves some out. The sample contains about 100,000 clones, around 90% of which appear only once. The source material was non-Treg CD4+ T cells sorted from blood. These receptors were obtained from a human donor in good health.

V is TRBV10-3 and J is TRBJ2-5, with D perhaps matching TRBD2 (5 bases). Trimming pared 4 bases from V and 5 bases from J, leaving 20 bases between. In germline, CDR1 is ENHRY, CDR2 SYGVKD. The CDR3 runs 16 residues. The CDR3 spells CAISGRRTSTGETQYF. The CDR3 nucleotides read TGTGCCATCAGTGGCCGACGGACTTCAACGGGGGAGACCCAGTACTTC.

V usage is TRBV5-1 and J usage is TRBJ2-1; TRBD2 agrees at 10 bases. Germline V CDR1 and CDR2: SGHRS, YFSETQ. The CDR3 is made up of 15 amino acids. J gave up 6 bases and V 0 bases, and 3 bases lay outside the gene matches. In nucleotides, the CDR3 is TGCGCCAGCAGCTTGGTTCTAGCGGGAGCCAATGAGCAGTTCTTC. Protein: CASSLVLAGANEQFF.

The genes are TRBV9 and TRBJ2-1; TRBD2 matches at 9 bases. V trimming: 4 bases; J trimming: 6 bases; junction bases outside the gene matches: 11. Germline-derived CDR1 and CDR2 are SGDLS and YYNGEE. This CDR3 contains 16 residues. In DNA, the CDR3 is TGTGCCAGCAGCACCGTAGCGGGAGAGTTCTCCAATGAGCAGTTCTTC. This translates into CASSTVAGEFSNEQFF.

This chain connects TRBV30 to TRBJ2-1; D remains ambiguous. Germline V gene data show CDR1 as GTSNPN and CDR2 as SVGIG (reference sequence). CDR3 length: 13 residues. The V gene lost 2 bases and the J gene lost 3 bases, with 8 bases spanning the gap. The CDR3, as DNA: TGTGCCTGGAGTAACGGGCACTACAATGAGCAGTTCTTC. Protein product: CAWSNGHYNEQFF.

This clone was detected once. The CDR3 nucleotides are TGTGCCAGCAATAGAAGGGAGTACCAAGAGACCCAGTACTTC. Protein: CASNRREYQETQYF. The chain joins TRBV9 to TRBJ2-5; weak D call: TRBD2 (5 bases). The germline V gene encodes CDR1 SGDLS and CDR2 YYNGEE. This CDR3 has 14 amino acids. Trimming cost V 6 bases and J 0 bases, with 12 bases left between them.

The chain is built from TRBV7-9 and TRBJ2-1; the D call may be TRBD1 or TRBD2 (6 bases each). The length of the CDR3 is 17 residues. The germline CDR1 and CDR2 sequences are SEHNR and FQNEAQ (reference sequence). The ends were cut back, 4 bases at V and 3 bases at J, with 19 bases in the middle. This chain's CDR3 is CASSSRWGAGNYNEQFF. The CDR3 DNA is TGTGCCAGCAGCTCCCGATGGGGGGCGGGAAACTACAATGAGCAGTTCTTC.

A single count supports this clone. V and J are TRBV7-9 and TRBJ2-1, with 10 bases aligning to TRBD2. The J segment lost 4 bases and the V segment lost 5 bases, leaving 5 bases of the junction unmatched. This CDR3 spans 15 amino acids. The germline V gene has CDR1 SEHNR and CDR2 FQNEAQ (reference sequence). The CDR3: CASSPVAGGYNEQFF. The CDR3 DNA is TGTGCCAGCAGCCCAGTAGCGGGAGGTTACAATGAGCAGTTCTTC. Variable domain in full (rest from reference TRBV7-9 and TRBJ2-1): DTGVSQNPRHKITKRGQNVTFRCDPISEHNRLYWYRQTLGQGPEFLTYFQNEAQLEKSRLLSDRFSAERPKGSFSTLEIQRTEQGDSAMYLCASSPVAGGYNEQFFGPGTRLTVL.

This chain joins TRBV6-5 and TRBJ2-1; 10 bases agree with TRBD2. The junction had 12 bases not matched to a gene; V was cut back by 11 bases and J by 8 bases. CDR1 and CDR2 (germline): MNHEY, SVGAGI. The CDR3 sequence is 14 residues long. CDR3 sequence reads: CASSPSGSLYEQFF. Written as DNA, the CDR3 is TGTGCCTCCAGCCCTAGCGGGAGTCTTTATGAGCAGTTCTTC.

The chain uses TRBV7-2 and TRBJ2-7, with D possibly being TRBD1 (5 bases). There are 15 residues in the CDR3. With 2 bases removed from V and 6 bases from J, the gap between germline ends came to 17 bases. Germline V gene lookup returns CDR1 SGHTA and CDR2 FQGNSA. In DNA, the CDR3 is TGTGCCAGCAGCTTACAGGGTAAAGGGTTGGGCGAGCAGTACTTC. As protein: CASSLQGKGLGEQYF.

The V gene is TRBV7-9, the J gene TRBJ2-1; 10 nucleotides line up with TRBD2. The CDR3 sequence is 16 residues long. The germline gives CDR1 SEHNR, CDR2 FQNEAQ (reference sequence). Trimming at V came to 1 base and at J to 3 bases, leaving 3 bases not matched to a gene. DNA for the CDR3: TGTGCCAGCAGCTTAGAGGGACTAGCGATCTACAATGAGCAGTTCTTC. Protein: CASSLEGLAIYNEQFF.

The V gene is TRBV5-4, the J gene TRBJ2-1; 9 bases are a match to TRBD2. Germline V gene sequence: CDR1 SGHNT, CDR2 YYREEE (reference sequence). The CDR3 is 16 residues long. The trim removed 4 bases at V and 8 bases at J, leaving 13 bases unmatched. CDR3 sequence (DNA): TGTGCCAGCAGCCCTAGGCGGGGGGGCCTTATCTATGAGCAGTTCTTC. It encodes CASSPRRGGLIYEQFF.

V is TRBV9 and J is TRBJ2-1; D might be TRBD2 (6 bases). The germline V gene has CDR1 SGDLS and CDR2 YYNGEE. The V end was cut by 3 bases, the J end by 3 bases, with 10 bases between. There are 14 residues in the CDR3. The CDR3 region has the DNA TGTGCCAGCAGCGCCCGACTAGACTACAATGAGCAGTTCTTC. This gives the protein CASSARLDYNEQFF.

This clone was observed once. The chain uses TRBV29-1 and TRBJ1-1; maybe TRBD1 (6 bases). The germline V gene has CDR1 SQVTM and CDR2 ANQGSEA. Trimming stripped 7 bases from V and 5 bases from J, with 17 bases between. This CDR3 comprises 13 residues. The CDR3 coding sequence is TGCAGCGCGGGCAGGGGCCCCGGAACTGAAGCTTTCTTT. Protein: CSAGRGPGTEAFF.

The chain is built from TRBV6-6 and TRBJ1-2; 8 bases line up with TRBD1. V lost 6 bases, J lost 4 bases, and 4 bases stayed unmatched. The germline CDR1 and CDR2 sequences are MNHNY and SVGAGI (reference sequence). The length of the CDR3 is 13 residues. CDR3: CASSGDRSYGYTF. In DNA, the CDR3 is TGTGCCAGCAGCGGGGACAGGAGCTATGGCTACACCTTC.

V usage is TRBV29-1 and J usage is TRBJ2-1, with TRBD2 identical over 9 bases. The V gene's germline CDR1 is SQVTM and CDR2 ANQGSEA. This CDR3 contains 14 residues. V shed 3 bases, J shed 7 bases, and the junction held 7 bases outside the gene matches. CDR3 region: CSVENLAGRNEQFF. In DNA form, the CDR3 reads TGCAGCGTTGAGAATCTAGCGGGACGGAATGAGCAGTTCTTC.

The chain links TRBV5-4 to TRBJ2-1; TRBD2 matches at 7 bases. Germline assignment: CDR1 SGHNT and CDR2 YYREEE (reference sequence). The V gene end was trimmed by 4 bases and the J gene end by 7 bases; junction bases not matched to a gene: 11. This CDR3 contains 15 residues. This CDR3 reads CASSPLARETNEQFF. As DNA, the CDR3 is TGTGCCAGCAGCCCCCTGGCGCGGGAGACAAATGAGCAGTTCTTC.

The V and J genes are TRBV5-1 and TRBJ1-3; D is unclear. Germline V CDR1 and CDR2: SGHRS, YFSETQ. The CDR3 totals 15 residues. V shed 5 bases and J shed 3 bases, with 15 bases lying between them. CDR3 nucleotide sequence: TGCGCCAGCAGGCTCGACGGACGAGGTGGAAACACCATATATTTT. Amino acids: CASRLDGRGGNTIYF.

J is TRBJ2-3 and V is TRBV7-9, with 8 bases matching TRBD2. The CDR3 is 16 residues long. With 1 base clipped from V and 6 bases from J, the junction kept 9 bases outside the gene matches. CDR1 SEHNR and CDR2 FQNEAQ come from the germline V gene (reference sequence). The CDR3, as DNA: TGTGCCAGCAGCTTAGGGGGACTAGGGACGTGGGATACGCAGTATTTT. It translates to CASSLGGLGTWDTQYF. The variable domain in full, completed from reference TRBV7-9 and TRBJ2-3, reads DTGVSQNPRHKITKRGQNVTFRCDPISEHNRLYWYRQTLGQGPEFLTYFQNEAQLEKSRLLSDRFSAERPKGSFSTLEIQRTEQGDSAMYLCASSLGGLGTWDTQYFGPGTRLTVL.

The chain is built from TRBV4-2 and TRBJ2-1; no reliable D call. Germline lookup yields CDR1 LGHNA and CDR2 YNFKEQ. Trimming left V 1 base short and J 0 bases short, with 7 bases between. The CDR3 loop spans 15 amino acids. The CDR3 DNA reads as TGTGCCAGCAGCCAAGTTAGGAGCTCCTACAATGAGCAGTTCTTC. This codes for CASSQVRSSYNEQFF.

The CDR3 nucleotides read TGTGCCAGCAGGAGAGATGCAACTAATGAAAAACTGTTTTTT. Translated: CASRRDATNEKLFF. The chain joins TRBV6-4 to TRBJ1-4, with no clear D. Germline CDR1 reads MRHNA; CDR2 reads SNTAGT. This CDR3 is 14 amino acids long. The V end was cut by 6 bases, the J end by 0 bases, with 8 bases between.

This sequence joins TRBV11-3 and TRBJ1-1, with D hard to call. Germline lookup yields CDR1 SGHNT and CDR2 YENEEA. Trimming stripped 6 bases from V and 6 bases from J, with 8 bases between. The CDR3 sequence is 11 residues long. The CDR3 here is CASSRAAEAFF. CDR3 DNA sequence: TGTGCCAGCAGTCGGGCGGCTGAAGCTTTCTTT.

The count of this clone is one. The rearrangement uses TRBV18 and TRBJ2-5, with 10 bases fitting TRBD2. Trimming removed 4 bases from V and 5 bases from J; junction bases left unmatched: 4. CDR3 size: 14 residues. CDR1 is KGHSH and CDR2 is LQKENI in the germline V gene. Here the CDR3 DNA reads TGTGCCAGCTCACTGGGACTAGCGTCGGAGACCCAGTACTTC. It encodes CASSLGLASETQYF.

In DNA, the CDR3 is TGTGCCAGCAGTTTACCGCCAGGGCAGCCGGTTGGCTACACCTTC. Translation: CASSLPPGQPVGYTF. The chain has TRBV28 and TRBJ1-2, with D possibly TRBD1 on 5 matching bases. There are 15 residues in the CDR3. Between the trimmed V and J ends, which lost 2 bases and 7 bases, there was a span of 17 bases. CDR1 is MDHEN, CDR2 SYDVKM, per germline.

The chain employs TRBV6-6 and TRBJ1-2, with D tentatively TRBD1 (6 bases). Germline V gene sequence: CDR1 MNHNY, CDR2 SVGAGI (reference sequence). V was pared by 5 bases and J by 0 bases, with 13 bases between. The CDR3 is made up of 15 amino acids. CDR3 in DNA: TGTGCCAGCAGTCCCCGGGACAAAGCTAACTATGGCTACACCTTC. It codes for CASSPRDKANYGYTF.

V gene TRBV6-1 combines with J gene TRBJ1-2; the D gene is possibly TRBD1 (5 bases). The CDR3 covers 12 residues. With 7 bases removed from V and 2 bases from J, the gap between germline ends came to 8 bases. Looked up from germline, CDR1 is MNHNS and CDR2 is SASEGT. CDR3 sequence reads: CASMGPNYGYTF. The CDR3 DNA follows: TGTGCCAGCATGGGACCGAACTATGGCTACACCTTC.